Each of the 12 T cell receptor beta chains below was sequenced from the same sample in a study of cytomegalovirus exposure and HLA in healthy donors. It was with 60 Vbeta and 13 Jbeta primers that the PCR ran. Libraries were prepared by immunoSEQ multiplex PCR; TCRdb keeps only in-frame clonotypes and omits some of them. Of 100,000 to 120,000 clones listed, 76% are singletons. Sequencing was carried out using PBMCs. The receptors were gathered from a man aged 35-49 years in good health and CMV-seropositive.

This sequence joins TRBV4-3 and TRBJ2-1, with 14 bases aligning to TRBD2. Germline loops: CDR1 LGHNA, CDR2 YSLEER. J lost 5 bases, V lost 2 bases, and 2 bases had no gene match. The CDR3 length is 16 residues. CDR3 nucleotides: TGCGCCAGCAGCCAAATGGGACTAGCGGGGGACAATGAGCAGTTCTTC. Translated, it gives CASSQMGLAGDNEQFF.

The CDR3 spells CASSLPLDRTKTQYF. The CDR3 bases are TGTGCCAGCAGCTTACCTCTGGACAGGACAAAGACCCAGTACTTC. This chain connects TRBV7-9 to TRBJ2-5; 7 bases align to TRBD1. The CDR3 is 15 residues long. The germline V gene encodes CDR1 SEHNR and CDR2 FQNEAQ (reference sequence). The V segment lost 2 bases and the J segment 6 bases; nucleotides outside the gene matches: 9.

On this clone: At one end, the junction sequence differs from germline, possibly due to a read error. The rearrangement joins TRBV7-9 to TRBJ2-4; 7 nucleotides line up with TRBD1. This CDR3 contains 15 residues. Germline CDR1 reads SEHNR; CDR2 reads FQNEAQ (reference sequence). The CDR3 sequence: CASSFDGTAKNSQYF. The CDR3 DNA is TGTGCCAGCAGCTTTGACGGGACAGCCAAAAACAGTCAGTACTTC. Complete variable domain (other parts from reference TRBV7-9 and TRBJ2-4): DTGVSQNPRHKITKRGQNVTFRCDPISEHNRLYWYRQTLGQGPEFLTYFQNEAQLEKSRLLSDRFSAERPKGSFSTLEIQRTEQGDSAMYLCASSFDGTAKNSQYFGAGTRLSVL.

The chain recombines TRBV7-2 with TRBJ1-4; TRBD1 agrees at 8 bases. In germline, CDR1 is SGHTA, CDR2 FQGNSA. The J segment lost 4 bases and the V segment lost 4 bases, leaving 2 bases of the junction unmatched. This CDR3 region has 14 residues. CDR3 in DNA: TGTGCCAGCAGCTCCGACAGGGGTAATGAAAAACTGTTTTTT. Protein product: CASSSDRGNEKLFF.

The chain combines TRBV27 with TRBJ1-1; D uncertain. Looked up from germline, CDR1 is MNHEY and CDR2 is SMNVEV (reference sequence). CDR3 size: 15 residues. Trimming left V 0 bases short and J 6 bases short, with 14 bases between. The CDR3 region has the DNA TGTGCCAGCAGTTTATCGACGCCCACCGGGGCTGAAGCTTTCTTT. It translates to CASSLSTPTGAEAFF.

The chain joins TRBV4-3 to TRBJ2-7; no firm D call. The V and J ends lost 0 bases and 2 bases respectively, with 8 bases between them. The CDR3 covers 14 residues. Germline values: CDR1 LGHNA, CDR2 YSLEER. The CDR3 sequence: CASSQDINTYEQYF. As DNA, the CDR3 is TGCGCCAGCAGCCAAGATATAAATACCTACGAGCAGTACTTC.

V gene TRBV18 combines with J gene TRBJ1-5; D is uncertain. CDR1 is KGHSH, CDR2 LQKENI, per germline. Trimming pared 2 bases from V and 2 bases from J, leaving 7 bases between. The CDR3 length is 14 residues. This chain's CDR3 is CASSPSVGNQPQHF. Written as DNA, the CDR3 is TGTGCCAGCTCACCATCGGTTGGCAATCAGCCCCAGCATTTT.

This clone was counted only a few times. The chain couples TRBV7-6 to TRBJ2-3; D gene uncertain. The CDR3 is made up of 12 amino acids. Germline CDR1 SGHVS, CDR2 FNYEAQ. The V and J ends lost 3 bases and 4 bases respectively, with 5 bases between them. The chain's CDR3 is CASSFLADTQYF. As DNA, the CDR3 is TGTGCCAGCAGCTTTCTAGCAGATACGCAGTATTTT.

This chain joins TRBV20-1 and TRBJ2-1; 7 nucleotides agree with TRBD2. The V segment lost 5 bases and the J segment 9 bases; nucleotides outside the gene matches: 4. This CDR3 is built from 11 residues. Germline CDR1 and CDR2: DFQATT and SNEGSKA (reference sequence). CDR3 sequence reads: CSAGGVVEQFF. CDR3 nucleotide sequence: TGCAGTGCTGGGGGGGTTGTTGAGCAGTTCTTC.

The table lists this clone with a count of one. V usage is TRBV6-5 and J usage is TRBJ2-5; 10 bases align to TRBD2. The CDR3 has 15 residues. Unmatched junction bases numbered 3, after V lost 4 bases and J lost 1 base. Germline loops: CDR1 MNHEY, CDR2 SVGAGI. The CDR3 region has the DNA TGTGCCAGCAGTTCTGGACTAGCGGCCCAAGAGACCCAGTACTTC. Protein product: CASSSGLAAQETQYF.

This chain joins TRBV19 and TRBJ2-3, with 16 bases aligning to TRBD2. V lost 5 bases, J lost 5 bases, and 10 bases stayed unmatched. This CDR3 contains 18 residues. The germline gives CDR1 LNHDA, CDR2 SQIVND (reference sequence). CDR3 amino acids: CASSAGTSGRAQGDTQYF. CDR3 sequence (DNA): TGTGCCAGTAGTGCCGGGACTAGCGGGAGGGCCCAGGGAGATACGCAGTATTTT.

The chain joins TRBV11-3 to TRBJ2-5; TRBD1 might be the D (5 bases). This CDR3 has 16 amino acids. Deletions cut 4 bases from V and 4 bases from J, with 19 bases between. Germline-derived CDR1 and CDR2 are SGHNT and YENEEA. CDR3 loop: CASSSRTGGARETQYF. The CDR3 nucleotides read TGTGCCAGCAGCTCCCGCACGGGTGGGGCGCGAGAGACCCAGTACTTC.